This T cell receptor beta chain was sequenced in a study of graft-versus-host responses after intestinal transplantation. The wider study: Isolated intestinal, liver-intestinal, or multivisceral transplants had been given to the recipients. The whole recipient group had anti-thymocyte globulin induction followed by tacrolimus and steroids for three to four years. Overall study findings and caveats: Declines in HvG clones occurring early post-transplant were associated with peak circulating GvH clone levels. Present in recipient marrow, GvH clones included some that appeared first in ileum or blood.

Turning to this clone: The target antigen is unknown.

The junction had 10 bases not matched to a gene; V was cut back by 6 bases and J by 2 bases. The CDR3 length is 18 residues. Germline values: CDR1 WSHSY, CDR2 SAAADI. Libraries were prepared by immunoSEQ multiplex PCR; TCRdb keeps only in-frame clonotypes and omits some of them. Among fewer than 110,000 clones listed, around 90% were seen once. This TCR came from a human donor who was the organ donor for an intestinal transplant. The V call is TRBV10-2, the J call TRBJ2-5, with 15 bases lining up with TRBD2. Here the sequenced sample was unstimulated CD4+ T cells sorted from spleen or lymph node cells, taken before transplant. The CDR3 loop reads CASREGLAGGPGQETQYF. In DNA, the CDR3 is TGCGCCAGCAGAGAAGGACTAGCGGGAGGGCCCGGACAAGAGACCCAGTACTTC.